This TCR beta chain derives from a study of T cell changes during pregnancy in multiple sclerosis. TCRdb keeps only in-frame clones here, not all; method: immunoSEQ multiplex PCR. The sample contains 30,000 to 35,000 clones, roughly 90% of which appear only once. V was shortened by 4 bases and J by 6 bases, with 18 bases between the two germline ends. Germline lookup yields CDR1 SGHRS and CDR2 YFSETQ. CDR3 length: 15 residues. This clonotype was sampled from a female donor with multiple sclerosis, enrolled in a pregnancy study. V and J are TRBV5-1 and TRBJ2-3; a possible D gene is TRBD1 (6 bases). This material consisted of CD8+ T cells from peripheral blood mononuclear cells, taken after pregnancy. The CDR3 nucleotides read TGCGCCAGCAGCCTCGCAGGGGAATTCGGGGATACGCAGTATTTT. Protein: CASSLAGEFGDTQYF.